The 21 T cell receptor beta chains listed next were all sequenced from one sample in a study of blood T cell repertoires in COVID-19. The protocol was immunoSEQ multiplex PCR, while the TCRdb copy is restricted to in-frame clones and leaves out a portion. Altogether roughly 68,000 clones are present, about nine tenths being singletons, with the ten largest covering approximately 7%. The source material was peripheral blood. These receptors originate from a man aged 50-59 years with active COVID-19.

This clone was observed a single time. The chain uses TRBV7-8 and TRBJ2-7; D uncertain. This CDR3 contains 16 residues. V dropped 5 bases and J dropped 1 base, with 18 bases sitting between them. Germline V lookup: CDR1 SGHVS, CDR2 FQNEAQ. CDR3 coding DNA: TGTGCCAGCAGCACCCACCCAGGCAGTTTATCCTACGAGCAGTACTTC. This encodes CASSTHPGSLSYEQYF.

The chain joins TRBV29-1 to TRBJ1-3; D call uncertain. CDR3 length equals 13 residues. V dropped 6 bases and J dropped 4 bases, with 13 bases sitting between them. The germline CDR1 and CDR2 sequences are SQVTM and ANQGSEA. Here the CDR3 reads CSVSSGSGNTIYF. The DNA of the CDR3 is TGCAGCGTCTCTTCGGGATCCGGAAACACCATATATTTT.

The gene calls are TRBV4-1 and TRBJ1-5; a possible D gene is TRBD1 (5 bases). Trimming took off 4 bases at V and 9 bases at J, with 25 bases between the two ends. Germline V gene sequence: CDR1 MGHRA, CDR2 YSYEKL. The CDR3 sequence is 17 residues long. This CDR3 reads CASSLSPVGGGDRPQHF. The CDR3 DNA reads TGCGCCAGCAGCCTATCTCCAGTGGGGGGGGGAGATCGGCCCCAGCATTTT.

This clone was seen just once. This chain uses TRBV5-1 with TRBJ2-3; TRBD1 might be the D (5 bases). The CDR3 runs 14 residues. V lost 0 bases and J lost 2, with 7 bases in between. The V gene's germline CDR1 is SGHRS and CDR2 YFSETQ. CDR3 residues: CASSLGTPTDTQYF. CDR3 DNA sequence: TGCGCCAGCAGCTTGGGGACACCCACAGATACGCAGTATTTT.

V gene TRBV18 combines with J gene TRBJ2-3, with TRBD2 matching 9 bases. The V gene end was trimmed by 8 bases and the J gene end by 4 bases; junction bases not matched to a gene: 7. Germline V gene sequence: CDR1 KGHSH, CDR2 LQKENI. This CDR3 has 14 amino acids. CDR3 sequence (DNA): TGTGCCAGCGACGAGGCGGGAGGGCCAGATACGCAGTATTTT. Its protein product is CASDEAGGPDTQYF.

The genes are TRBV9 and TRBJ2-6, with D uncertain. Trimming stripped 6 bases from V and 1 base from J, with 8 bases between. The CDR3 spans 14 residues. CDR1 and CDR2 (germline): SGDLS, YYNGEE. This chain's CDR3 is CASNRGSGANVLTF. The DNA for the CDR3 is TGTGCCAGCAATAGAGGTTCTGGGGCCAACGTCCTGACTTTC.

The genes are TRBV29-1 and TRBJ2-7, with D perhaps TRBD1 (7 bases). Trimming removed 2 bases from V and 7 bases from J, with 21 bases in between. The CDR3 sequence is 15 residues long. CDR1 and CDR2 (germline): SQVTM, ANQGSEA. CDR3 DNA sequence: TGCAGCGTTGAACGTACTTTTGCAGGGGGAGGTGAGCAGTACTTC. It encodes CSVERTFAGGGEQYF.

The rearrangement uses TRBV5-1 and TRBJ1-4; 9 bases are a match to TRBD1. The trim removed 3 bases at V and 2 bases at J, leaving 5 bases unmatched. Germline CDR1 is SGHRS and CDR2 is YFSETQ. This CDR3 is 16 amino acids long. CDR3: CASSWTGAVTNEKLFF. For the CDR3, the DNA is TGCGCCAGCAGCTGGACAGGGGCTGTTACTAATGAAAAACTGTTTTTT.

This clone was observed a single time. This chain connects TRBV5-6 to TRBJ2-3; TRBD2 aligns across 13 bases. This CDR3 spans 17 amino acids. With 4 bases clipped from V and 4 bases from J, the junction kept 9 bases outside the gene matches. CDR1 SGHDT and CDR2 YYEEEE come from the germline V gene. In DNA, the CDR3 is TGTGCCAGCAGCCCAGAAAGACTAGCGGGAGGAGCAGATACGCAGTATTTT. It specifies CASSPERLAGGADTQYF.

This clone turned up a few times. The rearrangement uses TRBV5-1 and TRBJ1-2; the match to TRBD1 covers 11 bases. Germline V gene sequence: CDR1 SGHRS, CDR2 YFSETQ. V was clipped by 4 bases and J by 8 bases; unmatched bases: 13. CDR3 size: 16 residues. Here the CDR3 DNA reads TGCGCCAGCAGCGACGGGACAGGGGGAGTGCAGATGGGCTACACCTTC. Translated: CASSDGTGGVQMGYTF.

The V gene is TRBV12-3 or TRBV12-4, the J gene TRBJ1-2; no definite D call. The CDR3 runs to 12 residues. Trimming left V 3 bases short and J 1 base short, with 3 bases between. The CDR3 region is CASSFGNYGYTF. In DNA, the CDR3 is TGTGCCAGCAGTTTCGGTAACTATGGCTACACCTTC.

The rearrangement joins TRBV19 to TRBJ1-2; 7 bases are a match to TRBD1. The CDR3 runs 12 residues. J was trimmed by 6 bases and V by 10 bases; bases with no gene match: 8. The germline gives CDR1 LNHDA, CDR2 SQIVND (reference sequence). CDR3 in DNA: TGTGCCATCTCAGACAGGGCCAATGGCTACACCTTC. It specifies CAISDRANGYTF.

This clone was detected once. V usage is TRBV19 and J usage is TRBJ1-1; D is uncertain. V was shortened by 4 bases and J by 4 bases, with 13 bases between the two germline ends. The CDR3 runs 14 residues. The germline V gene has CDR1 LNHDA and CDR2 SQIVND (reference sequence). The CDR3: CASSTGISGTEAFF. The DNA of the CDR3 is TGTGCCAGTAGTACGGGGATTAGCGGCACTGAAGCTTTCTTT.

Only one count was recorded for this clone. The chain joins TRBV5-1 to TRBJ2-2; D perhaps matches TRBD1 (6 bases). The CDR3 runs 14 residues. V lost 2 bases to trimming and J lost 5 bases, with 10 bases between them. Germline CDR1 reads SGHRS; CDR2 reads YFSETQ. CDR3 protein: CASSFRGRTGELFF. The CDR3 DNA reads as TGCGCCAGCAGCTTCAGGGGACGGACCGGGGAGCTGTTTTTT.

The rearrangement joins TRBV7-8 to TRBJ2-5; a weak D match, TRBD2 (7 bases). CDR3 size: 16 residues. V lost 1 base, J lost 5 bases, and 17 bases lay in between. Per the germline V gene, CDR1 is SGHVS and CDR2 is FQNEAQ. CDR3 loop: CASSLGGGGGLETQYF. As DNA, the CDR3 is TGTGCCAGCAGCTTAGGCGGGGGCGGGGGTTTGGAGACCCAGTACTTC.

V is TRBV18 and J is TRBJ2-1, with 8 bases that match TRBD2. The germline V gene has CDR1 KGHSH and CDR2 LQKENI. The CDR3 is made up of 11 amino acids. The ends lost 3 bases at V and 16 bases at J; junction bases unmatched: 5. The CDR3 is CASSPGLVVFF. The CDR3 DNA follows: TGTGCCAGCTCACCGGGACTAGTAGTTTTCTTC. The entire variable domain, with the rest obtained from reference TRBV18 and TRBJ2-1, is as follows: NAGVMQNPRHLVRRRGQEARLRCSPMKGHSHVYWYRQLPEEGLKFMVYLQKENIIDESGMPKERFSAEFPKEGPSILRIQQVVRGDSAAYFCASSPGLVVFFGPGTRLTVL.

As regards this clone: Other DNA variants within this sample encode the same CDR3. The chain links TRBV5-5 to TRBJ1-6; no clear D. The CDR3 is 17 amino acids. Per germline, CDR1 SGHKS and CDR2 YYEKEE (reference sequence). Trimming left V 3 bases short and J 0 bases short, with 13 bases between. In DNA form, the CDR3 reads TGTGCCAGCAGCTCAGACTTACTCAGCTCCTATAATTCACCCCTCCACTTT. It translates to CASSSDLLSSYNSPLHF. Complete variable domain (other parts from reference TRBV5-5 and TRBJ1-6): DAGVTQSPTHLIKTRGQQVTLRCSPISGHKSVSWYQQVLGQGPQFIFQYYEKEERGRGNFPDRFSARQFPNYSSELNVNALLLGDSALYLCASSSDLLSSYNSPLHFGNGTRLTVT.

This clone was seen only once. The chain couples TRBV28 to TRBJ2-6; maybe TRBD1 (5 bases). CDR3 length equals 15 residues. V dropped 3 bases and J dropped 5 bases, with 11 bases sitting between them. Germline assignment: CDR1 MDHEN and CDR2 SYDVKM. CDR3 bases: TGTGCCAGCAGTTTGGAAGGGGCGAGGGCCAACGTCCTGACTTTC. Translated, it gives CASSLEGARANVLTF.

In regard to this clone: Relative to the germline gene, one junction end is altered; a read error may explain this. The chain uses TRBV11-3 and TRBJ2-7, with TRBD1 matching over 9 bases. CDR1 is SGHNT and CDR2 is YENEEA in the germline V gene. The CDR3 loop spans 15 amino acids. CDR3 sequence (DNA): TGTGCCAGCAGCTCCGGGACAGGGTGGTCCTCCGAGCAGTACTTC. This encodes CASSSGTGWSSEQYF.

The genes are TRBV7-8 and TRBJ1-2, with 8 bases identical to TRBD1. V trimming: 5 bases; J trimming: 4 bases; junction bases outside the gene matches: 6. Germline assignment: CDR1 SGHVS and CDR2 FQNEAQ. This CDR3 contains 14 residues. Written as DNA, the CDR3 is TGTGCCAGCAGCCGAGGGGGACAGGTCTATGGCTACACCTTC. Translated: CASSRGGQVYGYTF.

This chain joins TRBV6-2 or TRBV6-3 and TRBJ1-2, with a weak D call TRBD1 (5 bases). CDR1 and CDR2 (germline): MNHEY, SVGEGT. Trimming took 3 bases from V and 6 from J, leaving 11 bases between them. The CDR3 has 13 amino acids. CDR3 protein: CASSYSRVDGYTF. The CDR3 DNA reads TGTGCCAGCAGTTATAGCAGGGTGGATGGCTACACCTTC.